This is a list of T cell receptor beta chains from one sample in a study of CD8 T cells in ankylosing spondylitis. In TCRdb, the 5' RACE reads were re-called with MiXCR into one record per CDR3 protein. The sample has more than 600,000 distinct CDR3 sequences, around a fifth seen once. Sequenced material: blood, either unsorted or a sorted T cell fraction (not recorded which). These receptors came from a male donor with ankylosing spondylitis. Both conserved end residues are part of each CDR3. Each record gives: D gene, V gene, clone size, CDR3 length, J gene, CDR3 protein, CDR3 DNA. A D gene is named only where the DNA matches it firmly. The listing skips clone size in some rows; elsewhere it reads once, few, many or a size class.

D: NA; V: TRBV11-2; size: NA; length: 16; J: TRBJ1-1; CDR3: CASSRWEEFMNTEAFF; DNA: TGTGCCAGCAGCCGTTGGGAGGAGTTCATGAACACTGAAGCTTTCTTT
D: NA; V: TRBV29-1; size: many; length: 9; J: TRBJ2-5; CDR3: CSPRETQYF; DNA: TGCAGTCCTCGAGAGACCCAGTACTTC
D: NA; V: TRBV20-1; size: many; length: 13; J: TRBJ2-7; CDR3: CSASWQGEYEQYF; DNA: TGCAGTGCTAGCTGGCAGGGAGAATACGAGCAGTACTTC
D: NA; V: TRBV5-1; size: many; length: 13; J: TRBJ1-1; CDR3: CASSDGGWGFAFF; DNA: TGCGCCAGCAGCGACGGTGGTTGGGGATTCGCTTTCTTT
D: NA; V: TRBV7-8; size: NA; length: 13; J: TRBJ2-7; CDR3: CASSQDTLYEQYF; DNA: TGTGCCAGCAGCCAGGACACCCTCTACGAGCAGTACTTC
D: NA; V: TRBV12-3/TRBV12-4; size: NA; length: 13; J: TRBJ2-4; CDR3: CASRPGRDDIQYF; DNA: TGTGCCAGCAGACCGGGTAGGGATGACATTCAGTACTTC
D: NA; V: TRBV11-1; size: NA; length: 18; J: TRBJ2-3; CDR3: CASSWGPDNRDNTDTQYF; DNA: TGTGCCAGCAGCTGGGGTCCTGACAACCGGGACAACACAGATACGCAGTATTTT
D: NA; V: TRBV5-4; size: NA; length: 17; J: TRBJ2-3; CDR3: CASSLGYEGVRTDTQYF; DNA: TGTGCCAGCAGCTTGGGGTATGAGGGGGTCCGGACAGATACGCAGTATTTT
D: TRBD1; V: TRBV6-5; size: few; length: 16; J: TRBJ2-7; CDR3: CASSYGQGTGGREQYF; DNA: TGTGCCAGCAGTTACGGTCAAGGGACAGGGGGCCGCGAGCAGTACTTC
D: TRBD2; V: TRBV7-3; size: few; length: 15; J: TRBJ2-5; CDR3: CASSRSGRPEETQYF; DNA: TGTGCCAGCAGTCGTAGCGGGAGACCTGAAGAGACCCAGTACTTC
D: TRBD1; V: TRBV13; size: NA; length: 15; J: TRBJ2-5; CDR3: CASSLFDRGRETQYF; DNA: TGTGCCAGCAGCTTATTCGACAGGGGGAGAGAGACCCAGTACTTC
D: NA; V: TRBV3-1; size: many; length: 15; J: TRBJ1-4; CDR3: CASSSRRQGYEKLFF; DNA: TGTGCCAGCAGTAGCAGACGCCAGGGTTATGAAAAACTGTTTTTT
D: TRBD1; V: TRBV27; size: few; length: 13; J: TRBJ1-2; CDR3: CASSLQGANGYTF; DNA: TGTGCCAGCAGTCTACAGGGGGCCAACGGCTACACCTTC
D: NA; V: TRBV5-5; size: NA; length: 13; J: TRBJ1-5; CDR3: CASSLAGKGREDF; DNA: TGTGCCAGCAGCTTGGCGGGGAAGGGCAGGGAGGATTTT
D: NA; V: TRBV9; size: many; length: 15; J: TRBJ2-1; CDR3: CASSVVGNAGNEQFF; DNA: TGTGCCAGCAGCGTAGTCGGGAACGCGGGCAATGAGCAGTTCTTC
D: TRBD2; V: TRBV24-1; size: few; length: 16; J: TRBJ2-1; CDR3: CATSDRGLAGVYEQFF; DNA: TGTGCCACCAGTGACCGAGGACTAGCGGGAGTTTATGAGCAGTTCTTC
D: NA; V: TRBV27; size: NA; length: 13; J: TRBJ1-2; CDR3: CASRGGSYYGYTF; DNA: TGTGCCAGCAGGGGGGGGAGCTATTATGGCTACACCTTC
D: TRBD2; V: TRBV11-2; size: few; length: 17; J: TRBJ2-7; CDR3: CASSLNLGLDSADEQYF; DNA: TGTGCCAGCAGCTTAAACCTGGGACTAGATAGCGCGGACGAGCAGTACTTC
D: NA; V: TRBV7-9; size: NA; length: 13; J: TRBJ2-3; CDR3: CASSRLITDTQYF; DNA: TGTGCCAGCAGCCGACTCATCACAGATACGCAGTATTTT
D: TRBD1; V: TRBV6-1; size: few; length: 14; J: TRBJ1-3; CDR3: CASRRQGTGNTIYF; DNA: TGTGCCAGCAGACGACAGGGGACTGGAAACACCATATATTTT
D: TRBD1; V: TRBV4-1; size: few; length: 14; J: TRBJ1-6; CDR3: CASSPTGGYSPLHF; DNA: TGCGCCAGCAGCCCGACAGGGGGCTATTCACCCCTCCACTTT
D: TRBD2; V: TRBV6-5; size: NA; length: 16; J: TRBJ2-7; CDR3: CASSYRAGSGGYEQYF; DNA: TGTGCCAGCAGTTACAGGGCGGGCAGCGGGGGGTACGAGCAGTACTTC
D: TRBD2; V: TRBV10-3; size: few; length: 15; J: TRBJ2-1; CDR3: CAISELLASGDEQFF; DNA: TGTGCCATCAGTGAGTTGTTGGCTAGCGGAGATGAGCAGTTCTTC
D: NA; V: TRBV9; size: NA; length: 14; J: TRBJ1-1; CDR3: CASSVVSGVTEAFF; DNA: TGTGCCAGCAGCGTAGTTAGTGGGGTCACTGAAGCTTTCTTT
D: NA; V: TRBV5-1; size: NA; length: 16; J: TRBJ2-1; CDR3: CASSPGGASAYNEQFF; DNA: TGCGCCAGCAGCCCAGGAGGGGCTAGCGCCTACAATGAGCAGTTCTTC
D: NA; V: TRBV20-1; size: few; length: 15; J: TRBJ2-1; CDR3: CSASGQAQGTFVQFF; DNA: TGCAGTGCCTCAGGACAAGCCCAAGGAACGTTCGTGCAGTTCTTC
D: TRBD1; V: TRBV24-1; size: NA; length: 15; J: TRBJ2-1; CDR3: CATSDWDRGLAEQFF; DNA: TGTGCCACCAGTGATTGGGACAGGGGCCTTGCTGAGCAGTTCTTC
D: NA; V: TRBV20-1; size: many; length: 15; J: TRBJ2-4; CDR3: CSARSATTDSGIQYF; DNA: TGCAGTGCTAGATCGGCTACCACCGACTCAGGCATTCAGTACTTC
D: NA; V: TRBV3-1; size: few; length: 16; J: TRBJ2-2; CDR3: CASSQERGGGTGELFF; DNA: TGTGCCAGCAGCCAAGAAAGGGGAGGTGGCACCGGGGAGCTGTTTTTT
D: NA; V: TRBV20-1; size: few; length: 13; J: TRBJ2-1; CDR3: CSAPGKLTNEQFF; DNA: TGCAGTGCTCCCGGGAAACTTACCAATGAGCAGTTCTTC